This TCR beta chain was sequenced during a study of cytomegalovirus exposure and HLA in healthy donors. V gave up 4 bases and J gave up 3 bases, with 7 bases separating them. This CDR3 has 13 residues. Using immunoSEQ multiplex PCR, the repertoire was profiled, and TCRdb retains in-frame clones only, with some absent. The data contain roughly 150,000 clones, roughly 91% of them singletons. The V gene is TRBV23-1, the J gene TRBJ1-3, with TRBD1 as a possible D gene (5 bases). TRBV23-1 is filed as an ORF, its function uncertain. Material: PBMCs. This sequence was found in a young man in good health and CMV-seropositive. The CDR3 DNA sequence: TGCGCCAGCAGTCGGGGCGTTGGAAACACCATATATTTT. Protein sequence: CASSRGVGNTIYF.